Each of the 9 T cell receptor beta chains below was sequenced from the same sample in a study of T-cell reconstitution after alpha-beta-depleted transplantation in children. Unique molecular identifiers were incorporated during preparation of the TCRbeta library. MiXCR, applied by TCRdb to the PCR reads, yields one record per CDR3 protein. In the table there are about half a million distinct CDR3 sequences, approximately 13% of which are singletons. The starting material was PBMCs from the stem cell graft donor, obtained from the stem cell graft. These receptors were collected from a human donor who donated a stem cell graft to a child with combined immunodeficiency.

This clonotype came up a few times. J is TRBJ2-7 and V is TRBV25-1; 7 nucleotides align to TRBD1. The germline gives CDR1 MGHDK, CDR2 SYGVNS. V gave up 5 bases and J gave up 0 bases; unmatched junction bases: 13. The CDR3 runs 17 residues. The CDR3 sequence: CASSSAPGQRDSYEQYF. DNA of the CDR3: TGTGCCAGCAGTTCCGCTCCGGGACAGAGGGACTCCTACGAGCAGTACTTC.

There are a few counts of this clonotype. The chain is built from TRBV20-1 and TRBJ2-7, with 12 bases fitting TRBD1. This CDR3 has 14 residues. Trimming took 1 base from V and 3 from J; bases not matched to a gene: 1. From germline, CDR1 is DFQATT and CDR2 SNEGSKA (reference sequence). The CDR3 here is CSARGDRGHYEQYF. The CDR3, as DNA: TGCAGTGCTAGAGGGGACAGGGGGCACTACGAGCAGTACTTC.

Here the CDR3 reads CASSPDLAGGWNEQFF. Here the CDR3 DNA reads TGTGCCAGCTCACCAGACCTAGCGGGGGGCTGGAATGAGCAGTTCTTC. V usage is TRBV18 and J usage is TRBJ2-1; 11 bases are a match to TRBD2. The V gene end was trimmed by 2 bases and the J gene end by 7 bases; junction bases not matched to a gene: 7. This CDR3 comprises 16 residues. Germline CDR1 and CDR2: KGHSH and LQKENI.

This clonotype was seen only a few times. The chain is built from TRBV12-3 or TRBV12-4 and TRBJ2-7; D perhaps matches TRBD1 (6 bases). Between the trimmed V and J ends, which lost 3 bases and 6 bases, there was a span of 15 bases. This CDR3 spans 14 amino acids. The CDR3 DNA reads as TGTGCCAGCAGTTTCAGGGCAGGGGACGGCGAGCAGTACTTC. This sequence encodes CASSFRAGDGEQYF.

This clonotype was seen repeatedly, ten times or more. DNA for the CDR3: TGTGCCAGCAGTCCGACTAGTCCGTACAATGAGCAGTTCTTC. It is translated as CASSPTSPYNEQFF. V gene TRBV12-3 or TRBV12-4 combines with J gene TRBJ2-1, with D possibly matching TRBD2 (6 bases). The CDR3 totals 14 residues. Trimming removed 5 bases from V and 4 bases from J, with 12 bases in between.

Many counts were recorded for this clonotype. The gene calls are TRBV12-3 or TRBV12-4 and TRBJ2-5; D is perhaps TRBD1 or TRBD2 (7 bases each). Trimming removed 6 bases at V and 1 base at J, with 21 bases between. The length of the CDR3 is 17 residues. The CDR3 is CASSQGDYPGPQETQYF. CDR3 DNA sequence: TGTGCCAGCAGCCAGGGGGACTACCCGGGCCCCCAAGAGACCCAGTACTTC.

This clonotype was recorded many times. V usage is TRBV12-3 or TRBV12-4 and J usage is TRBJ2-2; D gene uncertain. V dropped 2 bases and J dropped 4 bases, with 11 bases sitting between them. The CDR3 extends over 15 amino acids. CDR3 sequence (DNA): TGTGCCAGCAGTTTAACTGGGCAGCCCACCGGGGAGCTGTTTTTT. Translated: CASSLTGQPTGELFF.

This clonotype was seen at least ten times. The V gene is TRBV6-1, the J gene TRBJ1-4, with TRBD1 identical over 9 bases. V trimming: 5 bases; J trimming: 5 bases; junction bases outside the gene matches: 3. CDR1 is MNHNS, CDR2 SASEGT, per germline. This CDR3 is built from 14 residues. CDR3 sequence reads: CASSTGTGNEKLFF. CDR3 coding DNA: TGTGCCAGCAGTACCGGGACAGGGAATGAAAAACTGTTTTTT.

V gene TRBV5-6 combines with J gene TRBJ2-5; a possible D gene is TRBD2 (6 bases). CDR3 size: 15 residues. Trimming removed 0 bases from V and 4 bases from J, with 13 bases in between. Germline CDR1 reads SGHDT; CDR2 reads YYEEEE. The CDR3 DNA is TGTGCCAGCAGCTTGGGGGGCGGGGTTGGAGAGACCCAGTACTTC. Encoded protein: CASSLGGGVGETQYF. The variable domain in full, with the rest retrieved from reference TRBV5-6 and TRBJ2-5, is DAGVTQSPTHLIKTRGQQVTLRCSPKSGHDTVSWYQQALGQGPQFIFQYYEEEERQRGNFPDRFSGHQFPNYSSELNVNALLLGDSALYLCASSLGGGVGETQYFGPGTRLLVL.